The entry that follows covers one TCR beta chain sequence. What it binds is not known. These data belong to a study of Ad26.COV2.S vaccination and SARS-CoV-2 variants. Study as a whole: By the intramuscular route, Ad26.COV2.S was given once, or twice 56 days apart.

Regarding the study as a whole: Vaccine and placebo recipients had comparable breadth of non-spike TCRs. Ad26.COV2.S recipients had broader spike-specific TCRs (P = 0.0014).

Described treatment: around 19 received Ad26.COV2.S at low or high dose, single or two shots; 5 received placebo; per-sample allocation not given. Specimen acquisition occurred on day 63 following the initial vaccine or placebo injection. Ad26 vector vaccine expressed Wuhan-strain SARS-CoV-2 spike. The CDR3 has 14 residues. J gave up 4 bases and V 2 bases, and 4 bases lay outside the gene matches. The germline V gene has CDR1 ENHRY and CDR2 SYGVKD. Sequencing used immunoSEQ multiplex PCR; TCRdb keeps in-frame clones, though not all of them. The data hold some 400,000 clones, with 89% observed a single time.

The sequence came from a person between 18 and 65 years old who received the Ad26.COV2.S COVID-19 vaccine or a placebo. The gene calls are TRBV10-3 and TRBJ2-7; 8 bases are a match to TRBD2. The sequencing used peripheral blood, collected in a trial of Ad26.COV2.S vaccine versus placebo. Here the CDR3 DNA reads TGTGCCATCAGTGAGGAGCGGGAGCGGTACGAGCAGTACTTC. Its translation: CAISEERERYEQYF.